The 28 T cell receptor beta chains presented below share a single source sample, sequenced in a study of CD8+ T cells in alopecia areata. Extraction of RNA preceded its reverse transcription into cDNA, which served as the sequencing template. Clones were sequenced by immunoSEQ multiplex PCR, and TCRdb holds only the in-frame ones, with some missing. The data hold about 150,000 clones, with approximately 60% observed a single time. The sequenced sample consisted of CD4+ T cells sorted from blood. The receptors derive from a human donor in good health.

The rearrangement links TRBV5-6 to TRBJ2-2, with D uncertain. The CDR3 totals 13 residues. V lost 4 bases and J lost 6, with 10 bases in between. Germline loops: CDR1 SGHDT, CDR2 YYEEEE. The CDR3 spells CASSRFQAGELFF. The CDR3 nucleotides read TGTGCCAGCAGCAGGTTTCAAGCCGGGGAGCTGTTTTTT. Filled out from reference TRBV5-6 and TRBJ2-2, the complete variable domain reads DAGVTQSPTHLIKTRGQQVTLRCSPKSGHDTVSWYQQALGQGPQFIFQYYEEEERQRGNFPDRFSGHQFPNYSSELNVNALLLGDSALYLCASSRFQAGELFFGEGSRLTVL.

This chain connects TRBV6-1 to TRBJ1-5; TRBD1 is a possible D gene (6 bases). Trimming cost V 7 bases and J 7 bases, with 17 bases left between them. This CDR3 is built from 14 residues. Looked up from germline, CDR1 is MNHNS and CDR2 is SASEGT. This CDR3 reads CASTITGNGQPQHF. The CDR3 nucleotides are TGTGCCAGCACCATAACAGGGAATGGACAGCCCCAGCATTTT.

This clone was found a few times. CDR3 sequence (DNA): TGTGCCAGCAGCTTAAATGGAGGTGAAAAACTGTTTTTT. Amino acids: CASSLNGGEKLFF. This chain connects TRBV7-9 to TRBJ1-4; D ambiguous. With 2 bases removed from V and 7 bases from J, the gap between germline ends came to 8 bases. The CDR3 totals 13 residues. The germline gives CDR1 SEHNR, CDR2 FQNEAQ (reference sequence).

The chain is built from TRBV15 and TRBJ1-2, with D unclear. V lost 0 bases and J lost 4, with 9 bases in between. The germline gives CDR1 LNHNV, CDR2 YYDKDF (reference sequence). This CDR3 is built from 14 residues. The CDR3 region has the DNA TGTGCCACCAGCAGAGAGACGGCTAGCTATGGCTACACCTTC. Amino acids: CATSRETASYGYTF.

The rearrangement joins TRBV9 to TRBJ1-2; TRBD1 matches at 7 bases. Germline CDR1 and CDR2: SGDLS and YYNGEE. V dropped 4 bases and J dropped 6; count of bases not matched to a gene: 3. CDR3 length equals 12 residues. The CDR3 is CASSLDRDGYTF. The CDR3 DNA reads as TGTGCCAGCAGCTTAGACAGGGATGGCTACACCTTC.

This clone turned up a few times. The rearrangement uses TRBV5-1 and TRBJ1-2, with D tentatively TRBD1 (5 bases). In germline, CDR1 is SGHRS, CDR2 YFSETQ. The CDR3 has 13 amino acids. Deletions cut 4 bases from V and 2 bases from J, with 9 bases between. The CDR3 loop reads CASSVSGNYGYTF. For the CDR3, the DNA is TGCGCCAGCAGCGTATCAGGGAACTATGGCTACACCTTC.

The rearrangement joins TRBV7-3 to TRBJ1-5; D unresolved. Germline V lookup: CDR1 SGHTA, CDR2 FQGTGA. V lost 4 bases and J lost 1, with 8 bases in between. The CDR3 is made up of 14 amino acids. The CDR3 spells CASSSSESNQPQHF. CDR3 coding DNA: TGTGCCAGCAGCTCCTCAGAGAGCAATCAGCCCCAGCATTTT.

This clone was counted a single time. The V gene is TRBV27, the J gene TRBJ2-7; D remains unclear. CDR3 size: 14 residues. The germline CDR1 and CDR2 sequences are MNHEY and SMNVEV (reference sequence). The V gene lost 4 bases and the J gene lost 3 bases, with 13 bases spanning the gap. CDR3 nucleotides: TGTGCCAGCAGTTCGGCAGGCATCGGCTACGAGCAGTACTTC. Protein: CASSSAGIGYEQYF.

The chain links TRBV11-2 to TRBJ2-5, with D perhaps matching TRBD2 (6 bases). CDR3 size: 14 residues. CDR1 and CDR2 (germline): SGHAT, FQNNGV. Trimming removed 1 base from V and 4 bases from J, with 10 bases in between. CDR3 sequence (DNA): TGTGCCAGCAGCTTAGGGCTAGCGCTAGAGACCCAGTACTTC. Its translation: CASSLGLALETQYF. The entire variable domain, with the rest obtained from reference TRBV11-2 and TRBJ2-5, is as follows: EAGVAQSPRYKIIEKRQSVAFWCNPISGHATLYWYQQILGQGPKLLIQFQNNGVVDDSQLPKDRFSAERLKGVDSTLKIQPAKLEDSAVYLCASSLGLALETQYFGPGTRLLVL.

J is TRBJ2-7 and V is TRBV6-1; the D call may be TRBD1 or TRBD2 (5 bases each). Germline assignment: CDR1 MNHNS and CDR2 SASEGT. This CDR3 is built from 19 residues. V was clipped by 3 bases and J by 0 bases, with 24 bases between them. The CDR3 coding sequence is TGTGCCAGCAGTGACCCTTGGGGACGGAAAAACCGACCCTCCTACGAGCAGTACTTC. Translation: CASSDPWGRKNRPSYEQYF.

This clone was counted between two and nine times. The chain employs TRBV9 and TRBJ2-5; no definite D call. Between the trimmed V and J ends, which lost 0 bases and 0 bases, there was a span of 6 bases. CDR1 SGDLS and CDR2 YYNGEE come from the germline V gene. CDR3 size: 14 residues. CDR3 sequence reads: CASSVGGNQETQYF. In nucleotides, the CDR3 is TGTGCCAGCAGCGTAGGTGGGAACCAAGAGACCCAGTACTTC.

The chain joins TRBV30 to TRBJ1-3; no clear D. The V end was cut by 3 bases, the J end by 3 bases, with 9 bases between. Germline loops: CDR1 GTSNPN, CDR2 SVGIG (reference sequence). CDR3 size: 13 residues. The CDR3 nucleotides read TGTGCCTGGAGCACGCGGGTTGGAAACACCATATATTTT. This translates into CAWSTRVGNTIYF.

This clone was observed a handful of times. The chain uses TRBV30 and TRBJ2-1; weak D call: TRBD2 (6 bases). From germline, CDR1 is GTSNPN and CDR2 SVGIG (reference sequence). With 6 bases removed from V and 9 bases from J, the gap between germline ends came to 21 bases. CDR3 size: 14 residues. CDR3 nucleotide sequence: TGTGCCTGCACGGGTTCGGGACTTGGGCGTGAGCAGTTCTTC. It is translated as CACTGSGLGREQFF.

The rearrangement uses TRBV6-5 and TRBJ2-4, with 8 bases aligning to TRBD1. The V and J ends lost 0 bases and 5 bases, in that order; junction bases with no gene match: 3. The length of the CDR3 is 15 residues. CDR1 and CDR2 from the germline V gene are MNHEY and SVGAGI. The CDR3 DNA sequence: TGTGCCAGCAGTTACTCGGCAGGGGGCCAAAACATTCAGTACTTC. Translated, it gives CASSYSAGGQNIQYF.

This clone occurred a few times. The chain joins TRBV5-1 to TRBJ2-1, with 14 nucleotides matching TRBD2. V lost 6 bases to trimming and J lost 2 bases; unmatched junction nucleotides: 10. The CDR3 has 18 residues. Germline CDR1 is SGHRS and CDR2 is YFSETQ. CDR3 loop: CASKPGLAGEGAYNEQFF. The CDR3 nucleotides read TGCGCCAGCAAACCGGGACTAGCGGGAGAAGGAGCCTACAATGAGCAGTTCTTC.

This clone has a handful of counts. The chain joins TRBV10-3 to TRBJ2-4; either TRBD1 or TRBD2 may fit D (5 bases each). Germline CDR1 and CDR2: ENHRY and SYGVKD. The CDR3 totals 15 residues. V was clipped by 11 bases and J by 5 bases, with 22 bases between them. The CDR3 nucleotides are TGTGCCTCTGGGACCCAGCCTGGGAGTCAAAACATTCAGTACTTC. It encodes CASGTQPGSQNIQYF.

The chain carries TRBV10-2 and TRBJ2-3, with 10 bases that match TRBD2. Germline V gene sequence: CDR1 WSHSY, CDR2 SAAADI. Germline trimming cut 8 bases from V and 1 base from J; bases unmatched to any gene: 0. The CDR3 loop spans 13 amino acids. In nucleotides, the CDR3 is TGCGCCAGCGGGACTAGCGGCACAGATACGCAGTATTTT. Its protein product is CASGTSGTDTQYF.

The V call is TRBV30, the J call TRBJ2-1, with 12 bases lining up with TRBD2. This CDR3 region has 15 residues. J lost 3 bases, V lost 5 bases, and 5 bases had no gene match. Germline CDR1 GTSNPN, CDR2 SVGIG (reference sequence). CDR3 DNA: TGTGCCTGGGCCCGGACTAGCGGGAACTACAATGAGCAGTTCTTC. Residues: CAWARTSGNYNEQFF. Combining the CDR3 with reference TRBV30 and TRBJ2-1 gives the whole variable domain SQTIHQWPATLVQPVGSPLSLECTVEGTSNPNLYWYRQAAGRGLQLLFYSVGIGQISSEVPQNLSASRPQDRQFILSSKKLLLSDSGFYLCAWARTSGNYNEQFFGPGTRLTVL.

This clone was found once. J is TRBJ1-1 and V is TRBV7-7; tentatively, D is TRBD1 (6 bases). The CDR3 sequence is 13 residues long. Germline assignment: CDR1 SSHAT and CDR2 FNYEAQ (reference sequence). V gave up 3 bases and J gave up 1 base, with 6 bases separating them. The CDR3 spells CASSLTGNTEAFF. CDR3 bases: TGTGCCAGCAGCTTGACAGGGAACACTGAAGCTTTCTTT.

This chain connects TRBV7-2 to TRBJ2-3, with a weak D call TRBD1 (6 bases). This CDR3 region has 14 residues. The germline gives CDR1 SGHTA, CDR2 FQGNSA. The germline V and J ends were trimmed by 4 bases and 5 bases, with 13 bases remaining between them. The DNA of the CDR3 is TGTGCCAGCAGCTCTTGGGCAGGGGAAGATACGCAGTATTTT. Encoded protein: CASSSWAGEDTQYF.

The genes are TRBV4-2 and TRBJ2-7; tentative D call: TRBD2 (5 bases). The CDR3 consists of 17 residues. The germline V and J ends were trimmed by 1 base and 0 bases, with 16 bases remaining between them. CDR1 and CDR2 from the germline V gene are LGHNA and YNFKEQ. The CDR3 DNA reads as TGTGCCAGCAGCCAAGTTGATGGCGGGTATACCTCCTACGAGCAGTACTTC. Protein product: CASSQVDGGYTSYEQYF.

There are a few counts of this clone. This rearrangement joins TRBV5-1 to TRBJ2-7, with 12 bases matching TRBD2. Trimming cost V 4 bases and J 0 bases; bases outside gene matches: 8. Germline CDR1 SGHRS, CDR2 YFSETQ. This CDR3 spans 17 amino acids. CDR3 DNA sequence: TGCGCCAGCAGCCGTGGGACTAGCGGGTTCAACTCCTACGAGCAGTACTTC. Translated, it gives CASSRGTSGFNSYEQYF.

J is TRBJ2-5 and V is TRBV28, with a weak D call TRBD1 (6 bases). V dropped 2 bases and J dropped 5 bases, with 12 bases sitting between them. The CDR3 covers 14 residues. The V gene's germline CDR1 is MDHEN and CDR2 SYDVKM. CDR3 sequence (DNA): TGTGCCAGCAGTTTAACAGGGTATGAGGAGACCCAGTACTTC. It specifies CASSLTGYEETQYF.

The rearrangement joins TRBV25-1 to TRBJ2-7, with a tentative D call TRBD1 (6 bases). Trimming shortened V by 2 bases and J by 5 bases, and 16 bases separated the two germline ends. CDR1 and CDR2 from the germline V gene are MGHDK and SYGVNS. This CDR3 is built from 15 residues. The DNA of the CDR3 is TGTGCCAGCAGTGAAGTGGCATACAGGGACCACGAGCAGTACTTC. Its translation is CASSEVAYRDHEQYF.

This clone was counted only a few times. Compared with germline, one end of the junction differs, possibly owing to a read error. The genes are TRBV4-1 and TRBJ1-1; D remains ambiguous. Germline V gives CDR1 MGHRA, CDR2 YSYEKL. CDR3 size: 13 residues. CDR3 loop: CASSQGGYTEAFF. CDR3 DNA: TGCGCCAGCAGTCAAGGAGGATACACTGAAGCTTTCTTT.

This chain uses TRBV25-1 with TRBJ2-5; tentatively, D is TRBD2 (5 bases). Per germline, CDR1 MGHDK and CDR2 SYGVNS. The V gene lost 6 bases and the J gene lost 5 bases, with 7 bases spanning the gap. This CDR3 contains 11 residues. The DNA of the CDR3 is TGTGCCAGCAGGGAGGAGGAGACCCAGTACTTC. Translation gives CASREEETQYF.

This chain's CDR3 is CASSLGSFGTDTQYF. The CDR3 bases are TGCGCCAGCAGCTTGGGGAGTTTCGGCACAGATACGCAGTATTTT. This rearrangement joins TRBV5-1 to TRBJ2-3; D is uncertain. This CDR3 spans 15 amino acids. CDR1 and CDR2 (germline): SGHRS, YFSETQ. V lost 0 bases and J 1 base, leaving 9 bases between the germline ends. Filled out from reference TRBV5-1 and TRBJ2-3, the complete variable domain reads KAGVTQTPRYLIKTRGQQVTLSCSPISGHRSVSWYQQTPGQGLQFLFEYFSETQRNKGNFPGRFSGRQFSNSRSEMNVSTLELGDSALYLCASSLGSFGTDTQYFGPGTRLTVL.

This chain links TRBV30 with TRBJ1-5, with 9 bases lining up with TRBD1. Germline V lookup: CDR1 GTSNPN, CDR2 SVGIG (reference sequence). V lost 3 bases and J lost 7; bases outside the gene matches: 7. This CDR3 region has 14 residues. In DNA, the CDR3 is TGTGCCTGGAGCGCGGGACAGGGTGGGCAGCCCCAGCATTTT. Its protein product is CAWSAGQGGQPQHF.